This entry lists 7 T cell receptor beta chains sequenced from one sample in a study of patients and donors after allogeneic stem cell transplantation. TCRdb analysed the RT-PCR reads with MiXCR anew, one entry per CDR3 protein. Among roughly 940,000 distinct CDR3 sequences listed, about a sixth were seen once. Input material: blood, either unsorted or a sorted T cell fraction (not recorded which). The source is a human donor who was either an allogeneic HSCT recipient or a stem cell or donor lymphocyte infusion donor (not recorded which). It is not recorded whose cells these are; they may come from a transplant donor.

Written as DNA, the CDR3 is TGCAGCGTTGCGTCCGCTGAAGCTTTCTTT. Protein sequence: CSVASAEAFF. The chain links TRBV29-1 to TRBJ1-1, with no clear D. V lost 4 bases and J lost 6, with 6 bases in between. From germline, CDR1 is SQVTM and CDR2 ANQGSEA. The CDR3 length is 10 residues.

The rearrangement uses TRBV29-1 and TRBJ2-3; 8 nucleotides match TRBD1. The CDR3 runs 15 residues. Unmatched junction bases numbered 7, after V lost 3 bases and J lost 2 bases. The germline V gene encodes CDR1 SQVTM and CDR2 ANQGSEA. CDR3 protein: CSVDKRTGNTDTQYF. CDR3 sequence (DNA): TGCAGCGTTGATAAACGGACAGGGAACACAGATACGCAGTATTTT.

This clonotype was counted only a few times. This chain links TRBV3-1 with TRBJ2-7, with unresolved D. The length of the CDR3 is 13 residues. Trimming cost V 0 bases and J 4 bases, with 7 bases left between them. From germline, CDR1 is LGHDT and CDR2 YNNKEL (reference sequence). The CDR3 spells CASSQDIGYEQYF. In nucleotides, the CDR3 is TGTGCCAGCAGCCAAGATATCGGATACGAGCAGTACTTC.

This chain uses TRBV7-8 with TRBJ1-5; 10 bases align to TRBD1. Germline-derived CDR1 and CDR2 are SGHVS and FQNEAQ. The trim removed 6 bases at V and 13 bases at J, leaving 9 bases unmatched. CDR3 length equals 13 residues. The CDR3 here is CASSRIPGQGQHF. The CDR3 nucleotides read TGTGCCAGCAGTCGTATCCCGGGACAGGGGCAGCATTTT.

This chain connects TRBV13 to TRBJ2-2; tentatively, D is TRBD1 (6 bases). The CDR3 sequence is 15 residues long. Trimming cost V 4 bases and J 4 bases, with 13 bases left between them. The germline V gene has CDR1 PRHDT and CDR2 FYEKMQ (reference sequence). In nucleotides, the CDR3 is TGTGCCAGCAGCTCGTCCCGAGGGGGCACCGGGGAGCTGTTTTTT. Its protein product is CASSSSRGGTGELFF.

In its sample, this clonotype was seen once. The chain has TRBV20-1 and TRBJ1-3; D remains ambiguous. V dropped 3 bases and J dropped 0 bases, with 9 bases sitting between them. CDR3 size: 14 residues. CDR1 and CDR2 from the germline V gene are DFQATT and SNEGSKA (reference sequence). The CDR3 DNA sequence: TGCAGTGCTAGCGTCCATTTCTCTGGAAACACCATATATTTT. It yields the protein CSASVHFSGNTIYF.

Details on this clonotype: One junction end does not reproduce the germline sequence, and a read error may be involved. The V gene is TRBV9, the J gene TRBJ1-2; 7 bases fit TRBD1. Germline V CDR1 and CDR2: SGDLS, YYNGEE. This CDR3 is built from 15 residues. The CDR3 protein is CANSLRQGRNYGYTF. CDR3 bases: TGTGCCAACAGCCTTCGACAGGGACGGAACTATGGCTACACCTTC.